This T cell receptor (beta chain) was identified during a study of T cells in Graves' hyperthyroidism and ophthalmopathy. TCR beta CDR3 region amplification was performed from RNA transcripts. The HTBI primer set drove a first-round RT-PCR of the TCR CDR3. MiXCR, run by TCRdb on the multiplex PCR reads, gives a single entry per CDR3 protein. The table records about 550,000 distinct CDR3 sequences, 20% to 25% of them present only once. The germline V and J ends were trimmed by 4 bases and 7 bases, with 11 bases remaining between them. The germline V gene has CDR1 SGHRS and CDR2 YFSETQ. CDR3 length: 12 amino acids.

V usage is TRBV5-1 and J usage is TRBJ1-1, with D unclear. This TCR was sampled from a man younger than 35 with Graves' hyperthyroidism. The specimen was blood. CDR3 DNA sequence: TGCGCCAGCAGCCTCGGACCCTATGAAGCTTTCTTT. Protein: CASSLGPYEAFF.